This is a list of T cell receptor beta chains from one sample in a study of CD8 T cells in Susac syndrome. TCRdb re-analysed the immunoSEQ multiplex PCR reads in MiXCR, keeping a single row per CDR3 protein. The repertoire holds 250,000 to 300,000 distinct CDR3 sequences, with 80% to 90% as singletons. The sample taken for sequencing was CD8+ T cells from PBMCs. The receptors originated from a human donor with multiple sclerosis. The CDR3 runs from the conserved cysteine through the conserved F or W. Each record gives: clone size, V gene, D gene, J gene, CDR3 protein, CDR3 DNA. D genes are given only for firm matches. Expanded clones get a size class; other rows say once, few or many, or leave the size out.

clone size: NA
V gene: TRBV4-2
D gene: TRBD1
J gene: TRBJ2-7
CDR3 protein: CASSQGTGLYEQYF
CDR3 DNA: TGTGCCAGCAGCCAAGGGACAGGGCTCTACGAGCAGTACTTC

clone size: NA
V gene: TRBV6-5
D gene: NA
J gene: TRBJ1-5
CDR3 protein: CASSYEASNQPQHF
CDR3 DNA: TGTGCCAGCAGTTATGAGGCTAGCAATCAGCCCCAGCATTTT

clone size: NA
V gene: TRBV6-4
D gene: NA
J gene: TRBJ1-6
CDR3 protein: CASSPRWALNSPLHF
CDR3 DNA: TGTGCCAGCAGTCCTCGGTGGGCCCTCAATTCACCCCTCCACTTT

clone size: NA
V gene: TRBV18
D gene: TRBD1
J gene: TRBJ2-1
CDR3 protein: CASFRQGKDEQFF
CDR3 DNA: TGTGCCAGCTTTCGACAGGGGAAGGATGAGCAGTTCTTC

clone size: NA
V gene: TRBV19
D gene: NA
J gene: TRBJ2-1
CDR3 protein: CASSLVGWHNEQFF
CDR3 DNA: TGTGCCAGTAGTCTCGTTGGGTGGCACAATGAGCAGTTCTTC

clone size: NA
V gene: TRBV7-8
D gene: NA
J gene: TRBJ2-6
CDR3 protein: CASSLDAVSGANVLTF
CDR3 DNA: TGTGCCAGCAGCTTAGATGCGGTTTCTGGGGCCAACGTCCTGACTTTC

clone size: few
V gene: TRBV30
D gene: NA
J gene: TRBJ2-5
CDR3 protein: CARIHGETQYF
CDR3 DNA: TGTGCCCGGATCCACGGGGAGACCCAGTACTTC

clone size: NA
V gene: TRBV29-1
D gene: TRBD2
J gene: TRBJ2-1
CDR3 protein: CSVGLAGLYNEQFF
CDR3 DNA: TGCAGCGTGGGACTAGCGGGACTTTACAATGAGCAGTTCTTC

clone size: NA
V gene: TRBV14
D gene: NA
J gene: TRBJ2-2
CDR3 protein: CASSQERYAGELFF
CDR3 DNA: TGTGCCAGCAGCCAAGAAAGATACGCCGGGGAGCTGTTTTTT

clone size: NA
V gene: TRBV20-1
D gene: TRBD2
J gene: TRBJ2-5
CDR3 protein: CSARAGRLAWQTQYF
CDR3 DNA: TGCAGTGCTAGAGCAGGAAGACTAGCCTGGCAGACCCAGTACTTC

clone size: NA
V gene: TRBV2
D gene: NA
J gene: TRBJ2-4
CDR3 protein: CASSEAPATAKNIQYF
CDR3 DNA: TGTGCCAGCAGTGAAGCCCCGGCTACAGCCAAAAACATTCAGTACTTC

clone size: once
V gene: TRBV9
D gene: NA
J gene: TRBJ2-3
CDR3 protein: CASSQTARVTDTQYF
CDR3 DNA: TGTGCCAGCAGCCAGACGGCTCGGGTCACAGATACGCAGTATTTT

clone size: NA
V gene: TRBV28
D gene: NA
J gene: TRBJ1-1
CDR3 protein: CASSLSKGYREGESTEAFF
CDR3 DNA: TGTGCCAGCAGTTTAAGTAAGGGTTACAGGGAAGGGGAGAGCACTGAAGCTTTCTTT

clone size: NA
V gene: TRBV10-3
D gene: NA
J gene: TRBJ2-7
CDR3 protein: CAISESESKGLYEQYF
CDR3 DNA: TGTGCCATCAGTGAGTCGGAGTCAAAGGGACTCTACGAGCAGTACTTC

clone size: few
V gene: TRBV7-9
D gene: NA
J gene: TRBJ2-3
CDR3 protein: CASSLGNSDTQYF
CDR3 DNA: TGTGCCAGCAGCTTAGGGAACTCAGATACGCAGTATTTT

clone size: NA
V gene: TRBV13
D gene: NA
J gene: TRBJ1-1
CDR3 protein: CASSLARDDSEAFF
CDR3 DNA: TGTGCCAGCAGCTTAGCCCGGGACGACTCTGAAGCTTTCTTT

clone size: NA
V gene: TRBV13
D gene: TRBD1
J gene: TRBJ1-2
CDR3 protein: CASSPGTGAPYGYTF
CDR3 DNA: TGTGCCAGCAGCCCCGGGACAGGAGCACCCTATGGCTACACCTTC

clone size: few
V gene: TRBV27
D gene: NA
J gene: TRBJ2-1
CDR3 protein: CASASGSSYNEQFF
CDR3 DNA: TGTGCCAGCGCCTCGGGTAGCTCCTACAATGAGCAGTTCTTC

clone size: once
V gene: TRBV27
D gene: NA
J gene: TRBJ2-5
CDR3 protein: CACSVTGLSETQYF
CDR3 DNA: TGTGCCTGCAGTGTGACGGGGCTCTCGGAGACCCAGTACTTC

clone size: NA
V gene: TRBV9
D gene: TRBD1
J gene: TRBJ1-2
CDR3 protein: CASSAGTGYYGYTF
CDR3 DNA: TGTGCCAGCAGCGCCGGGACAGGGTACTATGGCTACACCTTC

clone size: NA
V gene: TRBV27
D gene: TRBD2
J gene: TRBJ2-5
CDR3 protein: CASSRRAREAETQYF
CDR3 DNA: TGTGCCAGCAGTAGGCGGGCGCGGGAGGCAGAGACCCAGTACTTC

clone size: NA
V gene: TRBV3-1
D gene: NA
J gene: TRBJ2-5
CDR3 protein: CASSQDRRGQTQYF
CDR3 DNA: TGTGCCAGCAGCCAAGATCGCCGCGGGCAGACCCAGTACTTC

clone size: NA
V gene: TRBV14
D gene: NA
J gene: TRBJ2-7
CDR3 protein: CASSQERTGWEQYF
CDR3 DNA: TGTGCCAGCAGCCAAGAGAGAACAGGGTGGGAGCAGTACTTC

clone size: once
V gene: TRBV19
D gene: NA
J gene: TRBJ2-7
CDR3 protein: CASGPQGFYEQYF
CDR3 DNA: TGTGCCAGTGGGCCCCAGGGGTTCTACGAGCAGTACTTC

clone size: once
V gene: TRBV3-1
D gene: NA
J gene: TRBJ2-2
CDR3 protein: CASSQEVRVNTGELFF
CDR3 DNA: TGTGCCAGCAGCCAAGAAGTTCGGGTCAACACCGGGGAGCTGTTTTTT

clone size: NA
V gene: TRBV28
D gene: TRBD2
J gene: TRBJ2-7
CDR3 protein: CAIGRERFYEQYF
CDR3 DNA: TGTGCCATTGGGCGGGAGAGGTTCTACGAGCAGTACTTC

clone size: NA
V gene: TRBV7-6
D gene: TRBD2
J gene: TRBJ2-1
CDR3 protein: CASSLVGLEGGLYNEQFF
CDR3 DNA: TGTGCCAGCAGCTTAGTCGGCTTGGAGGGAGGGCTTTACAATGAGCAGTTCTTC

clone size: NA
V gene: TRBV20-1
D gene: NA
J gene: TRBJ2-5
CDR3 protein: CSASSGELETQYF
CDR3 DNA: TGCAGTGCTAGCAGCGGAGAATTGGAGACCCAGTACTTC

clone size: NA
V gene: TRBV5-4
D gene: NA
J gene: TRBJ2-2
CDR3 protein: CANILDTGELFF
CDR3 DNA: TGTGCCAACATCCTCGACACCGGGGAGCTGTTTTTT

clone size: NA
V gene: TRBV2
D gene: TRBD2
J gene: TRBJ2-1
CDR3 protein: CASRGTSGIEQFF
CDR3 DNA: TGTGCCAGCAGAGGGACTAGCGGGATTGAGCAGTTCTTC

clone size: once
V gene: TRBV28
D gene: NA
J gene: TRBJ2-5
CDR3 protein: CASSPGGQPETQYF
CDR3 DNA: TGTGCCAGCAGTCCAGGGGGGCAGCCGGAGACCCAGTACTTC

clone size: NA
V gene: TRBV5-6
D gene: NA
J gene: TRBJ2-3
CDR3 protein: CASSLGPDSDTQYF
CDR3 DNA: TGTGCCAGCAGCTTGGGCCCTGACTCAGATACGCAGTATTTT

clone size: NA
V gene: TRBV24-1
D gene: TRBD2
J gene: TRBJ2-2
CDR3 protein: CATSDLNSGSSPGELFF
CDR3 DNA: TGTGCCACCAGTGATTTGAACAGCGGGAGTTCTCCCGGGGAGCTGTTTTTT

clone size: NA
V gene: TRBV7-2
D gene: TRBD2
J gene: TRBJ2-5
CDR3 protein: CASSLGTSLLPQYF
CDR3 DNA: TGTGCCAGCAGCTTAGGGACTAGCCTTTTGCCCCAGTACTTC

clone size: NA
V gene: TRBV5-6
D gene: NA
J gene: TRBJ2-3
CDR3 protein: CASSLGNRVDTQYF
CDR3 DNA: TGTGCCAGCAGCTTAGGGAATCGGGTAGATACGCAGTATTTT

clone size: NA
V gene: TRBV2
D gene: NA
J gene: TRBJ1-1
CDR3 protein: CASSLVADEAFF
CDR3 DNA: TGTGCCAGCAGCCTGGTGGCGGATGAAGCTTTCTTT

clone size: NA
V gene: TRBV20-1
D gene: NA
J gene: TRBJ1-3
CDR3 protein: CSASVRARNTIYF
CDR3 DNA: TGCAGTGCTAGCGTTAGGGCTAGAAACACCATATATTTT

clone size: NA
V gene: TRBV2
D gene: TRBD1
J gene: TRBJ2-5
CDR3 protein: CASSWDRDSFRETQYF
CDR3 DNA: TGTGCCAGCAGTTGGGACAGGGATTCGTTTCGAGAGACCCAGTACTTC

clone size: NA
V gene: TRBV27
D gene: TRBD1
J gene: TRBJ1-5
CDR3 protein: CASSPISGTGLQPQHF
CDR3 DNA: TGTGCCAGCAGTCCGATTTCGGGGACAGGACTTCAGCCCCAGCATTTT

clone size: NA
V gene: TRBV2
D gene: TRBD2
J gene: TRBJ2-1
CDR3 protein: CASSELASGGNEQFF
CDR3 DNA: TGTGCCAGCAGTGAGCTAGCGTCGGGAGGCAATGAGCAGTTCTTC

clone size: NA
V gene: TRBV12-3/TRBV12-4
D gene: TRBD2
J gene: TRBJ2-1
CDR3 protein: CASSFAVGRSSYNEQFF
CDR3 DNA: TGTGCCAGCAGTTTTGCAGTCGGGAGGTCTTCCTACAATGAGCAGTTCTTC

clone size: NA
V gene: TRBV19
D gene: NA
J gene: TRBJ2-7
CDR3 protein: CASSTRSYEQYF
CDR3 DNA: TGTGCCAGTAGTACCAGGTCCTACGAGCAGTACTTC

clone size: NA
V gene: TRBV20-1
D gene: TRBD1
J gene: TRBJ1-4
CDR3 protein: CSARGMTGISAQEKLFF
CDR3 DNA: TGCAGTGCCCGAGGGATGACAGGGATTTCTGCCCAGGAAAAACTGTTTTTT

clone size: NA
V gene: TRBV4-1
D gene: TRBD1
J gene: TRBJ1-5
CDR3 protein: CASSEVPSQGSNWPQHF
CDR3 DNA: TGCGCCAGCAGCGAGGTTCCTTCACAGGGGTCCAATTGGCCCCAGCATTTT